The 23 T cell receptor beta chains below come from one sample, sequenced in a study of blood T cells in healthy people across ages. A sample-barcoded 5' primer and a J-beta primer mix were used in a second PCR of about 7 to 12 cycles. TCRdb itself ran the 5' RACE reads through MiXCR, one entry per CDR3 protein. The sample contains 1,800,000 or so distinct CDR3 sequences, about two fifths of which appear only once. What was sequenced was blood. The receptor source for this set is a human donor in good health.

The V call is TRBV20-1, the J call TRBJ1-5; the D gene is possibly TRBD1 (5 bases). Germline CDR1 is DFQATT and CDR2 is SNEGSKA (reference sequence). V lost 3 bases to trimming and J lost 5 bases, with 20 bases between them. This CDR3 spans 16 amino acids. This CDR3 is CSARDFYAGWDQPQHF. The CDR3, as DNA: TGCAGTGCTAGGGATTTCTACGCAGGGTGGGATCAGCCCCAGCATTTT.

The rearrangement joins TRBV7-9 to TRBJ2-1, with a possible D match to TRBD2 (5 bases). The V gene lost 3 bases and the J gene lost 9 bases, with 15 bases spanning the gap. The CDR3 contains 14 residues. CDR1 and CDR2 (germline): SEHNR, FQNEAQ (reference sequence). The CDR3 region is CASSFSQSAGEQFF. CDR3 in DNA: TGTGCCAGCAGCTTTTCCCAGAGCGCGGGTGAGCAGTTCTTC.

Only a few counts were recorded for this clonotype. This chain links TRBV9 with TRBJ2-1; D gene uncertain. Deletions cut 0 bases from V and 10 bases from J, with 14 bases between. The CDR3 runs 14 residues. From germline, CDR1 is SGDLS and CDR2 YYNGEE. The CDR3 nucleotides read TGTGCCAGCAGCGTAGGGTCCGACCTGGACGAGCAGTTCTTC. It codes for CASSVGSDLDEQFF. The full variable domain, completed using reference TRBV9 and TRBJ2-1, is DSGVTQTPKHLITATGQRVTLRCSPRSGDLSVYWYQQSLDQGLQFLIQYYNGEERAKGNILERFSAQQFPDLHSELNLSSLELGDSALYFCASSVGSDLDEQFFGPGTRLTVL.

V is TRBV14 and J is TRBJ2-7, with D hard to call. The length of the CDR3 is 14 residues. V gave up 1 base and J gave up 6 bases, with 13 bases separating them. Germline CDR1 is SGHDN and CDR2 is FVKESK. The CDR3 sequence: CASSQGVSPGEQYF. For the CDR3, the DNA is TGTGCCAGCAGCCAAGGAGTCTCCCCGGGCGAGCAGTACTTC.

The chain uses TRBV5-1 and TRBJ2-3; 9 nucleotides agree with TRBD2. Trimming cost V 4 bases and J 2 bases; bases outside gene matches: 8. Germline V gives CDR1 SGHRS, CDR2 YFSETQ. The CDR3 extends over 16 amino acids. CDR3 bases: TGCGCCAGCAGCCCCGGGGTAGCGGGGGCCACAGATACGCAGTATTTT. It is translated as CASSPGVAGATDTQYF.

This clonotype has more than one count but fewer than ten. The rearrangement links TRBV6-5 to TRBJ1-1; D is ambiguous. In germline, CDR1 is MNHEY, CDR2 SVGAGI. The CDR3 loop spans 13 amino acids. The V end was cut by 5 bases, the J end by 1 base, with 8 bases between. In DNA form, the CDR3 reads TGTGCCAGCAGTAGACATCAGAACACTGAAGCTTTCTTT. Its protein product is CASSRHQNTEAFF.

V and J are TRBV7-9 and TRBJ1-1; D gene uncertain. This CDR3 comprises 13 residues. The V gene lost 5 bases and the J gene lost 3 bases, with 10 bases spanning the gap. Germline values: CDR1 SEHNR, CDR2 FQNEAQ (reference sequence). CDR3 in DNA: TGTGCCAGCAGCGAGTTGGAGCACACTGAAGCTTTCTTT. Amino acid sequence: CASSELEHTEAFF.

This clonotype has a handful of counts. This chain connects TRBV5-1 to TRBJ1-2; D perhaps matches TRBD1 (6 bases). This CDR3 has 13 residues. Germline-derived CDR1 and CDR2 are SGHRS and YFSETQ. Trimming removed 1 base from V and 7 bases from J, with 11 bases in between. CDR3 in DNA: TGCGCCAGCAGCTTGTCAGGGGACTGTGGCTACACCTTC. Protein: CASSLSGDCGYTF.

As DNA, the CDR3 is TGTGCCAGCAGCTTGCCACTTAGTATGACAGATACGCAGTATTTT. Its translation is CASSLPLSMTDTQYF. The chain combines TRBV5-4 with TRBJ2-3; no clear D gene. Trimming pared 1 base from V and 3 bases from J, leaving 12 bases between. This CDR3 is 15 amino acids long. Germline V CDR1 and CDR2: SGHNT, YYREEE (reference sequence). Based on the CDR3 plus reference TRBV5-4 and TRBJ2-3, the full variable domain is ETGVTQSPTHLIKTRGQQVTLRCSSQSGHNTVSWYQQALGQGPQFIFQYYREEENGRGNFPPRFSGLQFPNYSSELNVNALELDDSALYLCASSLPLSMTDTQYFGPGTRLTVL.

CDR3 protein: CASSSSGAANTGELFF. The CDR3 DNA reads as TGTGCCAGCAGTTCTAGCGGGGCAGCGAACACCGGGGAGCTGTTTTTT. The rearrangement joins TRBV27 to TRBJ2-2, with 9 positions matching TRBD2. Trimming took 4 bases from V and 0 from J; bases not matched to a gene: 3. Germline CDR1 MNHEY, CDR2 SMNVEV (reference sequence). This CDR3 has 16 residues.

This clonotype was detected only a few times. V usage is TRBV7-2 and J usage is TRBJ2-7, with 9 nucleotides matching TRBD2. V shed 2 bases and J 1 base; nucleotides not matched to a gene: 3. CDR1 and CDR2 from the germline V gene are SGHTA and FQGNSA. The CDR3 runs 15 residues. As DNA, the CDR3 is TGTGCCAGCAGCTTACTGACTAGCGGATCCTACGAGCAGTACTTC. This codes for CASSLLTSGSYEQYF.

The genes are TRBV4-3 and TRBJ2-5; 10 bases line up with TRBD2. V was clipped by 3 bases and J by 9 bases; unmatched bases: 13. The CDR3 sequence is 16 residues long. Germline CDR1 LGHNA, CDR2 YSLEER. CDR3 sequence: CASSQDYSGGRPPQYF. As DNA, the CDR3 is TGCGCCAGCAGCCAGGACTATAGCGGGGGGCGTCCTCCCCAGTACTTC.

This clonotype was observed a few times. A much larger clone lies a single base off, so this may be a read error. V usage is TRBV29-1 and J usage is TRBJ2-5; D gene ambiguous. Germline V gene sequence: CDR1 SQVTM, CDR2 ANQGSEA. The CDR3 covers 15 residues. CDR3 nucleotide sequence: TGCAGCGTTGAAGATCATGGACGACCCGGAGAGACCCTGTACTTC. Protein sequence: CSVEDHGRPGETLYF.

In its sample, this clonotype was seen many times. A read error may produce the germline difference seen at one junction end. This chain uses TRBV7-7 with TRBJ2-3; D call uncertain. This CDR3 is built from 15 residues. Germline loops: CDR1 SSHAT, CDR2 FNYEAQ (reference sequence). CDR3 residues: CASSLTGRSTDTQYF. CDR3 DNA: TGTGCTAGCAGCTTGACCGGCCGCTCGACAGATACGCAGTATTTT.

V is TRBV27 and J is TRBJ1-2, with unresolved D. CDR1 and CDR2 from the germline V gene are MNHEY and SMNVEV (reference sequence). CDR3 length: 15 residues. Trimming pared 4 bases from V and 6 bases from J, leaving 18 bases between. The CDR3 coding sequence is TGTGCCAGCAGTTCTTCAGGCCCCGGATGGGATGGCTACACCTTC. Amino acids: CASSSSGPGWDGYTF.

For this clonotype: This sequence may be a read error, since a much larger clone differs from it by one base. The chain recombines TRBV12-3 or TRBV12-4 with TRBJ1-2; no clear D. The CDR3 loop spans 13 amino acids. CDR3 region: CVSSQGLYYGYTF. CDR3 DNA: TGTGTCAGCAGTCAAGGACTTTATTATGGCTACACCTTC.

The V and J genes are TRBV5-1 and TRBJ1-1; 7 nucleotides match TRBD1. The V and J ends lost 5 bases and 5 bases, in that order; junction bases with no gene match: 15. CDR1 is SGHRS, CDR2 YFSETQ, per germline. This CDR3 is 16 amino acids long. CDR3 bases: TGCGCCAGCAGTGCGGGACAGAGCTTTCCTGGGACTGAAGCTTTCTTT. The encoded protein is CASSAGQSFPGTEAFF.

The chain employs TRBV20-1 and TRBJ1-2; 10 bases are a match to TRBD1. The CDR3 is 16 amino acids. Germline-derived CDR1 and CDR2 are DFQATT and SNEGSKA (reference sequence). Losses at the gene ends were 5 bases for V and 1 base for J; bases not matched to a gene: 10. CDR3 DNA sequence: TGCAGTGCTGAGGGGACAGGGGTGCTACGTAACTATGGCTACACCTTC. This translates into CSAEGTGVLRNYGYTF.

There are a few counts of this clonotype. V usage is TRBV7-6 and J usage is TRBJ2-1; D tentatively fits TRBD1 or TRBD2 (7 bases each). The germline CDR1 and CDR2 sequences are SGHVS and FNYEAQ. CDR3 size: 16 residues. V dropped 0 bases and J dropped 5 bases, with 14 bases sitting between them. CDR3 loop: CASSLAQGGGNNEQFF. The CDR3 DNA reads as TGTGCCAGCAGCTTAGCGCAGGGGGGGGGAAACAATGAGCAGTTCTTC.

This clonotype was detected a few times. The chain's CDR3 is CASSRQGTMNSPLHF. CDR3 coding DNA: TGTGCCAGCAGCCGCCAGGGGACAATGAATTCACCCCTCCACTTT. The rearrangement uses TRBV13 and TRBJ1-6, with D possibly being TRBD1 (6 bases). With 5 bases removed from V and 7 bases from J, the gap between germline ends came to 15 bases. The CDR3 has 15 residues. The germline CDR1 and CDR2 sequences are PRHDT and FYEKMQ (reference sequence).

The rearrangement uses TRBV4-1 and TRBJ2-1; D perhaps matches TRBD2 (7 bases). Germline CDR1 is MGHRA and CDR2 is YSYEKL. The CDR3 loop spans 17 amino acids. Trimming cost V 1 base and J 2 bases, with 15 bases left between them. CDR3 region: CASSQVQRGGPYNEQFF. CDR3 nucleotides: TGCGCCAGCAGCCAAGTCCAAAGGGGGGGTCCCTACAATGAGCAGTTCTTC.

A few counts support this clonotype. The V call is TRBV9, the J call TRBJ2-1, with D perhaps matching TRBD1 (6 bases). Trimming stripped 2 bases from V and 2 bases from J, with 14 bases between. CDR1 and CDR2 (germline): SGDLS, YYNGEE. There are 16 residues in the CDR3. CDR3 amino acids: CASSVDTGNPYNEQFF. CDR3 sequence (DNA): TGTGCCAGCAGCGTTGACACAGGGAACCCCTACAATGAGCAGTTCTTC.

Concerning this clonotype itself: Compared with germline, one end of the junction differs, possibly owing to a read error. The chain uses TRBV7-2 and TRBJ2-7; no definite D call. Germline loops: CDR1 SGHTA, CDR2 FQGNSA. The CDR3 covers 13 residues. CDR3 loop: CAGSLERSYEQYF. The CDR3, as DNA: TGTGCCGGCAGCTTAGAGAGGAGCTACGAGCAGTACTTC.